Listed here are 20 T cell receptor beta chains from one sample, sequenced in a study of T cells after yellow fever vaccination. TCRdb re-called the 5' RACE reads with MiXCR, one entry per CDR3 protein. Of a few hundred thousand distinct CDR3 sequences detected, roughly 4% appear once; the ten largest clones hold about 25%. The specimen comprised PBMCs, sampled on the day of the yellow fever booster vaccination. The receptors were gathered from a man between 18 and 35 years old who received the YFV17D yellow fever vaccine.

In this sample, this clonotype turned up many times. In nucleotides, the CDR3 is TGTGCCAGCAGCCCAGTGCCAGGCCCCTACAATGAGCAGTTCTTC. Protein product: CASSPVPGPYNEQFF. The chain couples TRBV5-5 to TRBJ2-1; D is undetermined. Germline V CDR1 and CDR2: SGHKS, YYEKEE (reference sequence). The V end lost 4 bases, the J end lost 2 bases, and 13 bases lay between the germline ends. This CDR3 has 15 residues. The entire variable domain, with the rest obtained from reference TRBV5-5 and TRBJ2-1, is as follows: DAGVTQSPTHLIKTRGQQVTLRCSPISGHKSVSWYQQVLGQGPQFIFQYYEKEERGRGNFPDRFSARQFPNYSSELNVNALLLGDSALYLCASSPVPGPYNEQFFGPGTRLTVL.

The table lists this clonotype with many counts. The chain joins TRBV29-1 to TRBJ2-5, with TRBD2 identical over 9 bases. CDR3 length: 15 residues. The V and J ends lost 3 bases and 0 bases, in that order; junction bases with no gene match: 5. Per germline, CDR1 SQVTM and CDR2 ANQGSEA. The CDR3 nucleotides are TGCAGCGTTGACTTGGGGACTAGCTACCAAGAGACCCAGTACTTC. This sequence encodes CSVDLGTSYQETQYF.

This clonotype was seen a handful of times. The chain employs TRBV28 and TRBJ2-1, with 8 bases that match TRBD1. There are 20 residues in the CDR3. Germline CDR1 reads MDHEN; CDR2 reads SYDVKM. The junction had 18 bases not matched to a gene; V was cut back by 4 bases and J by 1 base. The DNA of the CDR3 is TGTGCCAGCAGTTCCCCCCCCGGTGGCAGGGGGCCAGGATCCTACAATGAGCAGTTCTTC. This encodes CASSSPPGGRGPGSYNEQFF.

This clonotype was detected many times. The chain links TRBV29-1 to TRBJ2-1, with 8 bases fitting TRBD2. V lost 1 base, J lost 2 bases, and 4 bases stayed unmatched. Germline V gene lookup returns CDR1 SQVTM and CDR2 ANQGSEA. The CDR3 is made up of 15 amino acids. CDR3 bases: TGCAGCGTTGAAGGGGTAGCGGGGCCCTACAATGAGCAGTTCTTC. Translated: CSVEGVAGPYNEQFF.

This clonotype was picked up a small number of times. This chain uses TRBV4-2 with TRBJ1-2, with D tentatively TRBD1 (6 bases). The CDR3 has 15 amino acids. Trimming left V 3 bases short and J 2 bases short, with 13 bases between. Per the germline V gene, CDR1 is LGHNA and CDR2 is YNFKEQ. The CDR3 DNA is TGTGCCAGCAGCCAGGACCGACAGGAGAACTATGGCTACACCTTC. Translated, it gives CASSQDRQENYGYTF.

This clonotype has at least ten counts. The chain has TRBV7-2 and TRBJ2-1, with unresolved D. CDR3 length equals 11 residues. CDR1 and CDR2 from the germline V gene are SGHTA and FQGNSA. V lost 3 bases and J 6 bases, leaving 3 bases between the germline ends. CDR3 bases: TGTGCCAGCAGCTTGACCAATGAGCAGTTCTTC. The encoded protein is CASSLTNEQFF.

This clonotype was detected ten times or more. The V call is TRBV7-9, the J call TRBJ1-1, with D hard to call. V was trimmed by 5 bases and J by 3 bases, leaving 16 bases between them. The CDR3 covers 15 residues. The germline V gene encodes CDR1 SEHNR and CDR2 FQNEAQ (reference sequence). The CDR3 loop reads CASSAVAAWDTEAFF. The CDR3 bases are TGTGCCAGCAGCGCCGTCGCTGCATGGGACACTGAAGCTTTCTTT.

This clonotype was observed at least ten times. The V call is TRBV29-1, the J call TRBJ1-2; a weak D match, TRBD1 (5 bases). The CDR3 extends over 13 amino acids. Trimming removed 5 bases at V and 8 bases at J, with 18 bases between. The germline V gene encodes CDR1 SQVTM and CDR2 ANQGSEA. The CDR3 coding sequence is TGCAGCGTTTACGGTCTCAGGGAAGGCGGCTACACCTTC. Its translation: CSVYGLREGGYTF.

This clonotype has a count of ten or more. This chain links TRBV4-3 with TRBJ2-1; no reliable D call. V lost 4 bases to trimming and J lost 7 bases, with 20 bases between them. This CDR3 has 16 residues. Germline CDR1 and CDR2: LGHNA and YSLEER. For the CDR3, the DNA is TGCGCCAGCAGCCTAGTCCCCTCCGTGACGAGGAATGAGCAGTTCTTC. Protein: CASSLVPSVTRNEQFF.

V is TRBV20-1 and J is TRBJ1-1, with D maybe TRBD1 (5 bases). Trimming stripped 6 bases from V and 7 bases from J, with 15 bases between. Germline V CDR1 and CDR2: DFQATT, SNEGSKA (reference sequence). The CDR3 has 12 residues. The CDR3 sequence: CSATTVGGEAFF. CDR3 sequence (DNA): TGCAGTGCCACTACCGTGGGGGGTGAAGCTTTCTTT.

This clonotype occurred a few times. This chain uses TRBV29-1 with TRBJ2-2, with a weak D call TRBD1 (5 bases). The CDR3 totals 14 residues. Germline-derived CDR1 and CDR2 are SQVTM and ANQGSEA. Between the trimmed V and J ends, which lost 4 bases and 7 bases, there was a span of 16 bases. This chain's CDR3 is CSVGRHQGIGELFF. Here the CDR3 DNA reads TGCAGCGTTGGAAGGCATCAGGGCATCGGGGAGCTGTTTTTT.

V gene TRBV5-4 combines with J gene TRBJ1-5; tentatively, D is TRBD1 (5 bases). Trimming left V 4 bases short and J 0 bases short, with 14 bases between. The CDR3 sequence is 16 residues long. CDR1 is SGHNT and CDR2 is YYREEE in the germline V gene (reference sequence). The CDR3 region has the DNA TGTGCCAGCAGCATAGGGACGAGATATAGCAATCAGCCCCAGCATTTT. It codes for CASSIGTRYSNQPQHF.

At least ten counts were recorded for this clonotype. The chain employs TRBV7-9 and TRBJ2-2, with D maybe TRBD2 (6 bases). The CDR3 length is 14 residues. Germline-derived CDR1 and CDR2 are SEHNR and FQNEAQ (reference sequence). Deletions cut 7 bases from V and 1 base from J, with 10 bases between. CDR3 DNA: TGTGCCAGCATCCCTAGCGAGAACACCGGGGAGCTGTTTTTT. Protein sequence: CASIPSENTGELFF.

This clonotype was detected many times. The chain has TRBV9 and TRBJ1-6; D remains unclear. V was pared by 2 bases and J by 8 bases, with 8 bases between. There are 13 residues in the CDR3. Germline assignment: CDR1 SGDLS and CDR2 YYNGEE. CDR3 sequence (DNA): TGTGCCAGCAGCGTGGGGAATGATTCACCCCTCCACTTT. Translation: CASSVGNDSPLHF.

This clonotype appeared many times. The V and J genes are TRBV11-2 and TRBJ2-5, with TRBD1 matching 8 bases. The CDR3 is 17 amino acids. Germline CDR1 reads SGHAT; CDR2 reads FQNNGV. The trim removed 2 bases at V and 5 bases at J, leaving 13 bases unmatched. CDR3 DNA sequence: TGTGCCAGCAGCTTACCCCAGGACAGGGCCCACCCGGAGACCCAGTACTTC. This sequence encodes CASSLPQDRAHPETQYF. The variable domain in full, with the rest retrieved from reference TRBV11-2 and TRBJ2-5, is EAGVAQSPRYKIIEKRQSVAFWCNPISGHATLYWYQQILGQGPKLLIQFQNNGVVDDSQLPKDRFSAERLKGVDSTLKIQPAKLEDSAVYLCASSLPQDRAHPETQYFGPGTRLLVL.

The V and J genes are TRBV6-6 and TRBJ2-1, with D possibly being TRBD2 (5 bases). The CDR3 extends over 16 amino acids. Germline V lookup: CDR1 MNHNY, CDR2 SVGAGI (reference sequence). The ends were cut back, 5 bases at V and 2 bases at J, with 16 bases in the middle. DNA for the CDR3: TGTGCCAGCAGTCCCTGGAGGCTCGGGGCCTACAATGAGCAGTTCTTC. Protein sequence: CASSPWRLGAYNEQFF.

At least ten counts were recorded for this clonotype. The gene calls are TRBV4-1 and TRBJ1-1, with D hard to call. The CDR3 runs to 15 residues. Germline CDR1 is MGHRA and CDR2 is YSYEKL. Trimming stripped 3 bases from V and 0 bases from J, with 11 bases between. Written as DNA, the CDR3 is TGCGCCAGCAGCCAGGACGTGCAGTTGAACACTGAAGCTTTCTTT. The encoded protein is CASSQDVQLNTEAFF.

In its sample, this clonotype was seen a few times. This chain joins TRBV15 and TRBJ2-2; D unclear. Germline V gene lookup returns CDR1 LNHNV and CDR2 YYDKDF (reference sequence). The CDR3 covers 13 residues. Trimming shortened V by 1 base and J by 6 bases, and 6 bases separated the two germline ends. CDR3 amino acids: CATSRGVAGELFF. The CDR3 DNA reads TGTGCCACCAGCAGAGGAGTCGCCGGGGAGCTGTTTTTT.

There are many counts of this clonotype. The rearrangement uses TRBV11-2 and TRBJ2-3; D call uncertain. CDR3 length: 13 amino acids. V lost 1 base and J lost 6, with 8 bases in between. Germline CDR1 and CDR2: SGHAT and FQNNGV. As DNA, the CDR3 is TGTGCCAGCAGCTTAGCCGGGCAGGATACGCAGTATTTT. It is translated as CASSLAGQDTQYF.

This clonotype was found many times. V is TRBV25-1 and J is TRBJ2-7, with D perhaps TRBD2 (5 bases). The CDR3 has 15 residues. Trimming pared 3 bases from V and 7 bases from J, leaving 19 bases between. Germline V gives CDR1 MGHDK, CDR2 SYGVNS. The CDR3 reads CASSDSSRGFGEQYF. The DNA for the CDR3 is TGTGCCAGCAGTGACTCAAGTAGAGGGTTCGGGGAGCAGTACTTC.